The 5 T cell receptor beta chains listed next were all sequenced from one sample in a study of beta chain features in type 1 diabetes (dated by TCRdb to the late 2010s). Broad study findings and their caveats: In all four CD4+ subsets, TCRB CDR3 length was moderately but significantly shorter in type 1 diabetes patients.

Library prep was done by the immunoSEQ multiplex PCR assay. All of the isolated RNA was reverse transcribed with the High Capacity cDNA Reverse Transcription Kit, so expressed TCRB transcripts were sequenced. Drawn from immuneACCESS, this table holds only the in-frame rearrangements with V and J called that TCRdb kept. Clones are partly lost; checked studies trace under half to an unresolved V gene and leave the rest unexplained. The sample records more than 95,000 clones, around 16% of which are singletons. In total, the top ten clones hold about 2.4% of the sample. Antigens for these TCRs are unknown. Sequencing was performed on central memory CD4+ T cells from blood. All receptors come from a man aged 18 to 35 with type 1 diabetes.

This clone was counted between two and nine times. The chain combines TRBV6-6 with TRBJ1-1, with TRBD1 as a possible D gene (5 bases). This CDR3 region has 15 residues. Per germline, CDR1 MNHNY and CDR2 SVGAGI (reference sequence). V lost 2 bases and J lost 4, with 14 bases in between. In DNA form, the CDR3 reads TGTGCCAGCAGTTACCCCGACAGTGCGACCACTGAAGCTTTCTTT. Protein: CASSYPDSATTEAFF.

This clone occurred a few times. J is TRBJ2-3 and V is TRBV14; TRBD2 aligns across 9 bases. The germline gives CDR1 SGHDN, CDR2 FVKESK. The CDR3 totals 17 residues. Unmatched junction bases numbered 13, after V lost 3 bases and J lost 6 bases. The DNA for the CDR3 is TGTGCCAGCAGCCATCCTGAACGGGCGGGGGGGCCCGATACGCAGTATTTT. This codes for CASSHPERAGGPDTQYF.

V gene TRBV28 combines with J gene TRBJ2-3, with D hard to call. From germline, CDR1 is MDHEN and CDR2 SYDVKM. CDR3 length equals 14 residues. Trimming left V 2 bases short and J 4 bases short, with 10 bases between. The CDR3 region has the DNA TGTGCCAGCAGTTTAGCCTTCAGGCCAGATACGCAGTATTTT. It is translated as CASSLAFRPDTQYF.

In the case of this clone: This could be a read error, since a much larger clone is one nucleotide away. V usage is TRBV5-6 and J usage is TRBJ2-7; possible D gene TRBD2, 6 bases. The CDR3 is 15 amino acids. CDR1 is SGHDT, CDR2 YYEEEE, per germline. Trimming took off 2 bases at V and 2 bases at J, with 14 bases between the two ends. In DNA form, the CDR3 reads TGTGCCAGCAGCTTTCGTACTCGCGGGACCTACGAGCAGTACTTC. Residues: CASSFRTRGTYEQYF.

A few counts support this clone. J is TRBJ2-7 and V is TRBV7-2; maybe TRBD1 (6 bases). Germline V lookup: CDR1 SGHTA, CDR2 FQGNSA. This CDR3 comprises 14 residues. V lost 4 bases and J 7 bases, leaving 17 bases between the germline ends. For the CDR3, the DNA is TGTGCCAGCAGCTGGACAGTGGGGGCAGGGGAGCAGTACTTC. Translation gives CASSWTVGAGEQYF.